The 7 T cell receptor beta chains below all came from one sample that was sequenced in a study of shared clonotypes between healthy human individuals. Sequencing used immunoSEQ multiplex PCR; TCRdb keeps in-frame clones, though not all of them. The sample has over a million clones, 75% to 80% seen once. The specimen sequenced was memory CD4+ T cells from PBMCs. Specified subset: CD45RA-negative fraction. The receptors stem from a man aged 18 to 30 in good health. Some clones in this sample may be carry-over from other donors' samples.

The J gene is TRBJ2-2, the V gene TRBV5-1; 7 positions agree with TRBD2. The CDR3 has 14 residues. Losses at the gene ends were 5 bases for V and 2 bases for J; bases not matched to a gene: 3. From germline, CDR1 is SGHRS and CDR2 YFSETQ. The DNA for the CDR3 is TGCGCCAGCAGTAAGCGGGACAACACCGGGGAGCTGTTTTTT. Protein: CASSKRDNTGELFF.

The V gene is TRBV28, the J gene TRBJ2-2, with D perhaps TRBD2 (6 bases). The CDR3 has 14 residues. Germline V gene lookup returns CDR1 MDHEN and CDR2 SYDVKM. Trimming pared 6 bases from V and 2 bases from J, leaving 10 bases between. In DNA form, the CDR3 reads TGTGCCAGCAGCCCAGGACTAAACACCGGGGAGCTGTTTTTT. As protein: CASSPGLNTGELFF. Drawing the rest from reference TRBV28 and TRBJ2-2, the complete variable domain is DVKVTQSSRYLVKRTGEKVFLECVQDMDHENMFWYRQDPGLGLRLIYFSYDVKMKEKGDIPEGYSVSREKKERFSLILESASTNQTSMYLCASSPGLNTGELFFGEGSRLTVL.

This clone has a single count. The V call is TRBV5-1, the J call TRBJ2-2; TRBD2 matches at 8 bases. Germline assignment: CDR1 SGHRS and CDR2 YFSETQ. This CDR3 region has 16 residues. The ends lost 2 bases at V and 7 bases at J; junction bases unmatched: 10. CDR3: CASSFTGRGGNGELFF. The CDR3 nucleotides read TGCGCCAGCAGCTTCACCGGGAGGGGTGGAAACGGGGAGCTGTTTTTT.

The gene calls are TRBV6-5 and TRBJ2-3; TRBD1 matches 9 bases. The V gene end was trimmed by 6 bases and the J gene end by 4 bases; junction bases not matched to a gene: 8. Germline values: CDR1 MNHEY, CDR2 SVGAGI. This CDR3 contains 15 residues. The CDR3 DNA sequence: TGTGCCAGCAGGATACCGACAGGGGGGCCAGATACGCAGTATTTT. Its protein is CASRIPTGGPDTQYF.

J is TRBJ1-2 and V is TRBV5-1, with unresolved D. Trimming stripped 0 bases from V and 4 bases from J, with 13 bases between. This CDR3 has 15 residues. CDR1 is SGHRS, CDR2 YFSETQ, per germline. This CDR3 reads CASSLDSSDFYGYTF. In nucleotides, the CDR3 is TGCGCCAGCAGCTTGGACAGCTCTGATTTCTATGGCTACACCTTC.

This chain links TRBV7-9 with TRBJ2-1; unclear D gene. Germline lookup yields CDR1 SEHNR and CDR2 FQNEAQ (reference sequence). V gave up 6 bases and J gave up 5 bases, with 8 bases separating them. CDR3 size: 12 residues. CDR3 protein: CASSLQDNEQFF. CDR3 bases: TGTGCCAGCAGTTTACAAGACAATGAGCAGTTCTTC.

The chain links TRBV19 to TRBJ2-7, with 12 positions matching TRBD1. CDR3 length: 14 residues. V lost 11 bases, J lost 7 bases, and 12 bases stayed unmatched. The germline CDR1 and CDR2 sequences are LNHDA and SQIVND (reference sequence). CDR3 in amino acids: CAPPPGQGAWEQYF. For the CDR3, the DNA is TGTGCCCCGCCCCCGGGACAGGGGGCGTGGGAGCAGTACTTC.